The 23 T cell receptor beta chains in this list originate from one sample, sequenced in a study of STAT5B mutations in CD4+ large granular lymphocyte leukemia (dated by TCRdb to the early 2020s). Receptors were amplified or captured by the immunoSEQ multiplex PCR assay. TCRdb obtained this table from immuneACCESS and retained in-frame rearrangements with V and J assigned. These tables miss some clones; where compared with another copy, unresolved V genes account for less than half of the shortfall, and the remainder is unexplained. For this sample there are more than 30,000 clones; more than 75% appear just once. In total, the top ten clones hold roughly 2% of the sample. The sequencing input was CD4+ T cells from blood buffy coats. These receptors were taken from a human donor in good health.

This clone was seen only once. The chain employs TRBV7-2 and TRBJ2-3; 7 bases agree with TRBD1. With V trimmed by 5 bases and J by 3 bases, 8 bases remained unmatched. This CDR3 region has 15 residues. The germline V gene has CDR1 SGHTA and CDR2 FQGNSA. For the CDR3, the DNA is TGTGCCAGCAGCCAATCACAGGGGAATACAGATACGCAGTATTTT. As protein: CASSQSQGNTDTQYF.

V usage is TRBV2 and J usage is TRBJ2-3; possibly TRBD2 for D (6 bases). Germline V CDR1 and CDR2: SNHLY, FYNNEI. CDR3 length: 14 residues. With 6 bases removed from V and 5 bases from J, the gap between germline ends came to 15 bases. DNA of the CDR3: TGTGCCAGCAGGGATACGGGGCGGGGAGATACGCAGTATTTT. Amino acids: CASRDTGRGDTQYF.

The rearrangement uses TRBV7-8 and TRBJ2-5; 11 nucleotides agree with TRBD2. The CDR3 contains 17 residues. CDR1 is SGHVS, CDR2 FQNEAQ, per germline. V dropped 2 bases and J dropped 0; count of bases not matched to a gene: 5. This chain's CDR3 is CASSLLRSGGDQETQYF. CDR3 DNA sequence: TGTGCCAGCAGCTTACTGCGTAGCGGGGGGGACCAAGAGACCCAGTACTTC.

DNA for the CDR3: TGTGCCAGCAGTTTTTTAACGGAGCAGTACTTC. Its protein is CASSFLTEQYF. This sequence joins TRBV28 and TRBJ2-7; D gene ambiguous. This CDR3 is built from 11 residues. Germline V gives CDR1 MDHEN, CDR2 SYDVKM. The V end lost 3 bases, the J end lost 7 bases, and 7 bases lay between the germline ends.

The rearrangement joins TRBV7-2 to TRBJ2-7, with unresolved D. This CDR3 is 11 amino acids long. V was shortened by 5 bases and J by 7 bases, with 9 bases between the two germline ends. Germline CDR1 SGHTA, CDR2 FQGNSA. The CDR3 DNA reads TGTGCCAGCAGCCCCGAGAGGGAGCAGTACTTC. Its protein is CASSPEREQYF.

The chain employs TRBV28 and TRBJ1-4; D gene uncertain. V was shortened by 6 bases and J by 3 bases, with 14 bases between the two germline ends. Per germline, CDR1 MDHEN and CDR2 SYDVKM. The CDR3 loop spans 15 amino acids. The CDR3 DNA is TGTGCCAGCAGCCTAAGCTCTGTTCCTAATGAAAAACTGTTTTTT. Its protein is CASSLSSVPNEKLFF.

This clone occurred a few times. The chain joins TRBV7-3 to TRBJ2-5; tentatively, D is TRBD1 (5 bases). V was clipped by 1 base and J by 4 bases, with 13 bases between them. The CDR3 is made up of 15 amino acids. Germline V gives CDR1 SGHTA, CDR2 FQGTGA. The DNA for the CDR3 is TGTGCCAGCAGCTTAAGTGGGGCAATGTTAGAGACCCAGTACTTC. It translates to CASSLSGAMLETQYF.

This rearrangement joins TRBV6-5 to TRBJ2-7; D is unclear. This CDR3 region has 14 residues. CDR1 is MNHEY, CDR2 SVGAGI, per germline. The V gene lost 6 bases and the J gene lost 0 bases, with 12 bases spanning the gap. The CDR3 loop is CASRPPGPSYEQYF. The CDR3 DNA is TGTGCCAGCAGACCCCCGGGTCCCTCCTACGAGCAGTACTTC.

The rearrangement joins TRBV11-2 to TRBJ2-4, with D uncertain. CDR3 length equals 13 residues. Trimming pared 5 bases from V and 5 bases from J, leaving 10 bases between. Germline values: CDR1 SGHAT, CDR2 FQNNGV. CDR3 in amino acids: CASSAGRENIQYF. The CDR3 DNA is TGTGCCAGCAGCGCCGGACGGGAAAACATTCAGTACTTC. Variable domain in full (rest from reference TRBV11-2 and TRBJ2-4): EAGVAQSPRYKIIEKRQSVAFWCNPISGHATLYWYQQILGQGPKLLIQFQNNGVVDDSQLPKDRFSAERLKGVDSTLKIQPAKLEDSAVYLCASSAGRENIQYFGAGTRLSVL.

This chain links TRBV7-6 with TRBJ2-7; maybe TRBD1 (5 bases). The CDR3 totals 16 residues. Trimming removed 0 bases from V and 5 bases from J, with 17 bases in between. Germline assignment: CDR1 SGHVS and CDR2 FNYEAQ. This CDR3 is CASSLAGLGQGHEQYF. The CDR3 nucleotides read TGTGCCAGCAGCTTAGCAGGATTGGGGCAGGGCCACGAGCAGTACTTC.

The rearrangement joins TRBV7-3 to TRBJ2-6; possible D gene TRBD1, 6 bases. Trimming took 5 bases from V and 0 from J, leaving 14 bases between them. Per germline, CDR1 SGHTA and CDR2 FQGTGA. CDR3 length: 17 amino acids. This CDR3 reads CASSPQGTRSGANVLTF. CDR3 nucleotide sequence: TGTGCCAGCAGCCCGCAGGGGACCCGCTCTGGGGCCAACGTCCTGACTTTC.

This CDR3 is CASSIIGRGQGNTGELFF. The CDR3 nucleotides are TGTGCCAGTAGTATAATAGGTCGGGGACAGGGAAACACCGGGGAGCTGTTTTTT. The chain combines TRBV19 with TRBJ2-2; 9 nucleotides match TRBD1. With V trimmed by 2 bases and J by 2 bases, 9 bases remained unmatched. CDR3 length: 18 amino acids. Germline V gene lookup returns CDR1 LNHDA and CDR2 SQIVND (reference sequence).

The V gene is TRBV29-1, the J gene TRBJ2-7; TRBD1 might be the D (6 bases). This CDR3 is built from 15 residues. Germline assignment: CDR1 SQVTM and CDR2 ANQGSEA. The V end was cut by 1 base, the J end by 2 bases, with 15 bases between. CDR3 DNA: TGCAGCGTTGAAGGTATAAGGGACAAGACCTACGAGCAGTACTTC. This translates into CSVEGIRDKTYEQYF.

The chain carries TRBV4-3 and TRBJ2-5; D gene uncertain. Between the trimmed V and J ends, which lost 3 bases and 5 bases, there was a span of 19 bases. CDR3 length equals 16 residues. Per the germline V gene, CDR1 is LGHNA and CDR2 is YSLEER. Here the CDR3 reads CASSQGIRPGGETQYF. The CDR3 DNA reads as TGCGCCAGCAGCCAGGGTATCAGGCCTGGTGGGGAGACCCAGTACTTC.

The J gene is TRBJ2-5, the V gene TRBV27; 8 nucleotides align to TRBD2. V lost 3 bases, J lost 4 bases, and 16 bases stayed unmatched. Germline V CDR1 and CDR2: MNHEY, SMNVEV (reference sequence). This CDR3 spans 18 amino acids. This chain's CDR3 is CASSFPRRRLAMGETQYF. The CDR3 nucleotides are TGTGCCAGCAGTTTCCCTAGACGGCGACTAGCGATGGGAGAGACCCAGTACTTC.

In nucleotides, the CDR3 is TGTGCCAGCAGCCTCTGGGGACTAGCGGGAAGGCGCAATGAGCAGTTCTTC. This sequence encodes CASSLWGLAGRRNEQFF. The rearrangement uses TRBV14 and TRBJ2-1; 13 bases are a match to TRBD2. V was clipped by 4 bases and J by 6 bases; unmatched bases: 9. Germline CDR1 and CDR2: SGHDN and FVKESK. There are 17 residues in the CDR3.

The rearrangement links TRBV28 to TRBJ2-1; 11 bases match TRBD2. Germline trimming cut 5 bases from V and 7 bases from J; bases unmatched to any gene: 7. This CDR3 has 15 residues. Germline loops: CDR1 MDHEN, CDR2 SYDVKM. In DNA form, the CDR3 reads TGTGCCAGCAGTCTTAGCGGGAGGGCCAGGAATGAGCAGTTCTTC. Translated: CASSLSGRARNEQFF.

The J gene is TRBJ1-2, the V gene TRBV10-1; 7 nucleotides match TRBD1. The trim removed 4 bases at V and 5 bases at J, leaving 7 bases unmatched. This CDR3 spans 14 amino acids. From germline, CDR1 is WNHNN and CDR2 SYGVQD (reference sequence). DNA of the CDR3: TGCGCCAGCAGTGTGACAGGGCAAGGGTATGGCTACACCTTC. It specifies CASSVTGQGYGYTF.

The chain has TRBV9 and TRBJ2-7; D may be TRBD1 (5 bases). CDR3 length equals 15 residues. Trimming shortened V by 0 bases and J by 1 base, and 11 bases separated the two germline ends. The germline CDR1 and CDR2 sequences are SGDLS and YYNGEE. CDR3 nucleotide sequence: TGTGCCAGCAGCGTAGGGGCAGGGCAGTCCTACGAGCAGTACTTC. This sequence encodes CASSVGAGQSYEQYF.

V gene TRBV15 combines with J gene TRBJ1-3, with D possibly being TRBD1 (6 bases). This CDR3 contains 14 residues. Between the trimmed V and J ends, which lost 1 base and 4 bases, there was a span of 8 bases. CDR1 and CDR2 (germline): LNHNV, YYDKDF (reference sequence). The CDR3 sequence is CATSRGQGGNTIYF. CDR3 nucleotides: TGTGCCACCAGCAGAGGGCAGGGGGGAAACACCATATATTTT.

In its sample, this clone was seen a few times. This chain joins TRBV18 and TRBJ1-4; TRBD1 matches 7 bases. The CDR3 spans 14 residues. Trimming at V came to 2 bases and at J to 7 bases, leaving 4 bases not matched to a gene. CDR1 is KGHSH, CDR2 LQKENI, per germline. The CDR3 region is CASSPGQVGEKLFF. For the CDR3, the DNA is TGTGCCAGCTCACCAGGACAGGTGGGTGAAAAACTGTTTTTT.

The rearrangement links TRBV6-6 to TRBJ2-7, with TRBD1 matching 9 bases. With 8 bases clipped from V and 3 bases from J, the junction kept 8 bases outside the gene matches. The V gene's germline CDR1 is MNHNY and CDR2 SVGAGI (reference sequence). The CDR3 is 14 residues long. CDR3 in amino acids: CASLRGQGGYEQYF. CDR3 nucleotides: TGTGCCAGCCTACGGGGACAGGGTGGCTACGAGCAGTACTTC.

CDR3 sequence reads: CASSYLPGSSYEQYF. CDR3 sequence (DNA): TGTGCCAGCAGTTACTTACCGGGAAGCTCCTACGAGCAGTACTTC. This chain connects TRBV6-5 to TRBJ2-7, with D possibly being TRBD2 (5 bases). CDR3 length: 15 residues. V was clipped by 1 base and J by 0 bases, with 10 bases between them. The germline V gene has CDR1 MNHEY and CDR2 SVGAGI.